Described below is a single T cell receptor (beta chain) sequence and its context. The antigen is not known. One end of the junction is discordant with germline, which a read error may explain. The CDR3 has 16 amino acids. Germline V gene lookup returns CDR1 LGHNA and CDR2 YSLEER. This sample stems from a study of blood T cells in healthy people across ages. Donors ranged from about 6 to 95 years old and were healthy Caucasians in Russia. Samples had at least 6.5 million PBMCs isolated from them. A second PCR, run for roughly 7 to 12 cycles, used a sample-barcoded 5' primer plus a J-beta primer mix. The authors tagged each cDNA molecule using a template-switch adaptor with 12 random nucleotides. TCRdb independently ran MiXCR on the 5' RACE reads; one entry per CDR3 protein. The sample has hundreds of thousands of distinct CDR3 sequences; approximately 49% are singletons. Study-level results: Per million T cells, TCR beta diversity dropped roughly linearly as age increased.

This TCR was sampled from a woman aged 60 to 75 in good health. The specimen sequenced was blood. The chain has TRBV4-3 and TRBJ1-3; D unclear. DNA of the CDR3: TGCGCCAGCAGTCAAGGTCTTGGCTCGGATGGAAACACCATATATTTT. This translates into CASSQGLGSDGNTIYF.